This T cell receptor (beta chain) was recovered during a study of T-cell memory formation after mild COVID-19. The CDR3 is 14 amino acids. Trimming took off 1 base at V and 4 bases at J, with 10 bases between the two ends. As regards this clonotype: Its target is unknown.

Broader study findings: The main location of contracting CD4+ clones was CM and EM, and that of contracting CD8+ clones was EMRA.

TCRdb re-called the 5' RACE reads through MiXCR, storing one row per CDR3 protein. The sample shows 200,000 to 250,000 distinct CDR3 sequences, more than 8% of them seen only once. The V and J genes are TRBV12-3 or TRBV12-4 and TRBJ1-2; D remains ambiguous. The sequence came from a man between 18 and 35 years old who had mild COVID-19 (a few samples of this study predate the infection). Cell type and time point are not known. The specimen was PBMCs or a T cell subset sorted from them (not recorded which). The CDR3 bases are TGTGCCAGCAGTTTAGTATCCAGTTTCTATGGCTACACCTTC. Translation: CASSLVSSFYGYTF.